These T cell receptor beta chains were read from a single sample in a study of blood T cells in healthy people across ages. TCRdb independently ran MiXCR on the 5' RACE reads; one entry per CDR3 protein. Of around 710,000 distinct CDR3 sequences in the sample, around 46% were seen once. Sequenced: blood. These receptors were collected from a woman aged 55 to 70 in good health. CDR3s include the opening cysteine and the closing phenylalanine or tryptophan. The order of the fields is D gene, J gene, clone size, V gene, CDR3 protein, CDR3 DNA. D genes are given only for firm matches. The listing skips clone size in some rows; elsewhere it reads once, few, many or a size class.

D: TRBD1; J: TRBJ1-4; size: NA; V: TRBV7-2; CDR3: CASSTRVGTDEKLFF; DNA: TGTGCCAGCAGCACCCGGGTCGGGACAGATGAAAAACTGTTTTTT
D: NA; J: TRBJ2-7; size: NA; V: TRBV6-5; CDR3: CASTPGKVSGKQYF; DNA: TGTGCCAGCACCCCTGGTAAGGTCTCAGGGAAGCAGTACTTC
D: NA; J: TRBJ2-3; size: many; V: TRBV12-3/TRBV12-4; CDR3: CASSLAQTTDTQYF; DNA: TGTGCCAGCAGTTTAGCCCAGACCACAGATACGCAGTATTTT
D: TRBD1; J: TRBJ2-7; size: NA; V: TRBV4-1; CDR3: CTSSHDRDRVSSEQYF; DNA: TGCACCAGCAGCCATGACCGGGACAGGGTATCGAGCGAGCAGTACTTC
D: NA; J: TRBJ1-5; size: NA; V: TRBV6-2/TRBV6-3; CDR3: CATRASGQPQHF; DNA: TGTGCCACCAGGGCCTCTGGGCAGCCCCAGCATTTT
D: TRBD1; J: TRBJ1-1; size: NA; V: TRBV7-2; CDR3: CASSLVARGTEAFF; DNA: TGTGCCAGCAGCTTAGTCGCCAGGGGGACTGAAGCTTTCTTT
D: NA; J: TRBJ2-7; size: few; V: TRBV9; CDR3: CASSVGPGSSYEQYF; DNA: TGTGCCAGCAGCGTAGGTCCGGGGAGCTCCTACGAGCAGTACTTC
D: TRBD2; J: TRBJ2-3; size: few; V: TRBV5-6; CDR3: CASSHGLDTDTQYF; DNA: TGTGCCAGCAGCCACGGACTAGACACAGATACGCAGTATTTT
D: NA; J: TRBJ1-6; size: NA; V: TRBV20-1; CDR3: CSARDVASGSPLHF; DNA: TGCAGTGCTAGAGATGTCGCCAGCGGGTCACCCCTCCACTTT
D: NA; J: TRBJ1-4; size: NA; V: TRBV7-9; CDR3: CASSGRNAYEKLFF; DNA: TGTGCCAGCAGCGGTCGGAACGCGTATGAAAAACTGTTTTTT
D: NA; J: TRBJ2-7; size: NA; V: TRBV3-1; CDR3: CASSQDQRRYNEQYF; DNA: TGTGCCAGCAGCCAAGATCAGCGGCGTTACAATGAGCAGTACTTC
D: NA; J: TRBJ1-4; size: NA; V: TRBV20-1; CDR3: CSATRISEKLFF; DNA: TGCAGTGCTACTCGTATTTCTGAAAAACTGTTTTTT
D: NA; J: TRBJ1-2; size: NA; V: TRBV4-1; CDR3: CASSQGGPISYTF; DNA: TGCGCCAGCAGCCAAGGGGGCCCGATCAGCTACACCTTC
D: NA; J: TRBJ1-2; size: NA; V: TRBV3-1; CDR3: CASSQASGYGYTF; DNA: TGTGCCAGCAGCCAAGCGTCCGGCTATGGCTACACCTTC
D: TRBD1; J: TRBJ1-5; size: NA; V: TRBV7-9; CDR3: CASSLGSGGGDSNQPQHF; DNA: TGTGCCAGCAGCTTAGGTTCAGGGGGCGGTGATAGCAATCAGCCCCAGCATTTT
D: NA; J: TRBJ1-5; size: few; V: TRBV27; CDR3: CASSLYGGGNQPQHF; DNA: TGTGCCAGCAGTTTATATGGGGGAGGCAATCAGCCCCAGCATTTT
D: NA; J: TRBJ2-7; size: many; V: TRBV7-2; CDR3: CASSFSTPHYEQYF; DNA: TGTGCCAGCAGCTTTTCCACCCCTCACTACGAGCAGTACTTC
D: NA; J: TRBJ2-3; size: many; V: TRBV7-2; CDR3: CASSLIVTGEGGDTQYF; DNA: TGTGCCAGCAGCTTGATAGTAACGGGAGAAGGTGGAGATACGCAGTATTTT
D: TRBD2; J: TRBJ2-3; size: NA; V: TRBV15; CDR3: CAISRDKTSGRRVTDTQYF; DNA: TGTGCCATCAGCAGAGATAAAACTAGCGGGAGACGGGTCACAGATACGCAGTATTTT
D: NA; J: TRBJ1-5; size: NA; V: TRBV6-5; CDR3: CASRSGNQPQHF; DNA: TGTGCCAGCAGGTCGGGCAATCAGCCCCAGCATTTT
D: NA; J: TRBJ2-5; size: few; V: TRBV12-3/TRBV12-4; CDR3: CASTFGRQETQYF; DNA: TGTGCCAGCACTTTCGGGCGACAAGAGACCCAGTACTTC
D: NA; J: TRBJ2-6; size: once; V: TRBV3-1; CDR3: CASSQSISGANVLTF; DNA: TGTGCCAGCAGCCAAAGTATCTCTGGGGCCAACGTCCTGACTTTC
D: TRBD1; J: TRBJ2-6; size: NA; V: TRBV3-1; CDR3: CASSQPLTGNGANVLTF; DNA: TGTGCCAGCAGCCAACCTTTGACAGGGAACGGGGCCAACGTCCTGACTTTC
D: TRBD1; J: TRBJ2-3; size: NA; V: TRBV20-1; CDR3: CSAPQGQTSTDTQYF; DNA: TGCAGTGCGCCACAGGGGCAAACTAGCACAGATACGCAGTATTTT
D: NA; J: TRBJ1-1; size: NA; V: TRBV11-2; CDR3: CASSVSQGIKTEAFF; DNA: TGTGCCAGCAGCGTAAGTCAGGGGATTAAGACTGAAGCTTTCTTT
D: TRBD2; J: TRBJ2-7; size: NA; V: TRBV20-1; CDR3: CSARESGLASYEQYF; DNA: TGCAGTGCTAGAGAATCGGGACTAGCGAGCTACGAGCAGTACTTC
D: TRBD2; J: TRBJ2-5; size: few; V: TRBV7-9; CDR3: CASSLKRAEGSGSRETQYF; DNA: TGTGCCAGCAGCTTAAAGAGGGCTGAGGGAAGCGGGAGTCGGGAGACCCAGTACTTC
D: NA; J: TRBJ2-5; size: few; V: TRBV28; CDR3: CASSAGRYQETQYF; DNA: TGTGCCAGCAGTGCAGGGAGGTACCAAGAGACCCAGTACTTC
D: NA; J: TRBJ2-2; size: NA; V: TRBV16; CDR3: CASSQSTLRELFF; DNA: TGTGCCAGCAGCCAATCTACCCTAAGGGAGCTGTTTTTT
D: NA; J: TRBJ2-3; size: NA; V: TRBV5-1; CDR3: CASSSRGLRTDTQYF; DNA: TGCGCCAGCAGCTCCAGGGGCCTCCGCACAGATACGCAGTATTTT
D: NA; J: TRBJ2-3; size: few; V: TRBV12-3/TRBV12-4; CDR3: CASSFMSGRTDTQYF; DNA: TGTGCCAGCAGTTTTATGTCGGGGAGGACAGATACGCAGTATTTT
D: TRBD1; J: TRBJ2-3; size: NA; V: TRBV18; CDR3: CASSSGTGNGDTQYF; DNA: TGTGCCAGCTCATCCGGGACAGGAAATGGAGATACGCAGTATTTT
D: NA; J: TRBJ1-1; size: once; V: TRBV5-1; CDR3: CASSWDGHTEAFF; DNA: TGCGCCAGCAGCTGGGACGGCCACACTGAAGCTTTCTTT
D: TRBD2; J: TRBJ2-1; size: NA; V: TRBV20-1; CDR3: CSAELAGGNNEQFF; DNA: TGCAGCGCCGAACTAGCGGGGGGAAACAATGAGCAGTTCTTC
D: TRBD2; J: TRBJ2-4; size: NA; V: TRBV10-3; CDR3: CAISESAGAPFGNIQYF; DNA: TGTGCCATCAGTGAGTCAGCGGGGGCGCCCTTCGGGAACATTCAGTACTTC
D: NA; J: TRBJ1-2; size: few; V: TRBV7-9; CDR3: CASSFADRPANYGYTF; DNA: TGTGCCAGCAGCTTCGCGGACAGACCTGCGAACTATGGCTACACCTTC
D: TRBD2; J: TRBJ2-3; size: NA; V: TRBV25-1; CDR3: CASTSGGYTDTQYF; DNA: TGTGCCAGCACTAGCGGGGGTTACACAGATACGCAGTATTTT
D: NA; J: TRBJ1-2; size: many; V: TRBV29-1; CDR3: CSTQSAYGYTF; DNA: TGCAGCACCCAGTCGGCCTATGGCTACACCTTC
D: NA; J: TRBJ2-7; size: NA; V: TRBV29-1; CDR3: CSVPMGYF; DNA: TGCAGCGTCCCCATGGGGTACTTC
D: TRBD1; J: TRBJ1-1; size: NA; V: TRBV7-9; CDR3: CASSPRDRQAFF; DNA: TGTGCCAGCAGCCCTAGGGACAGACAAGCTTTCTTT
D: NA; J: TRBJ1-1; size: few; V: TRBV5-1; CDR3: CASSLVGGTNTEAFF; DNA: TGCGCCAGCAGCTTGGTGGGGGGCACGAACACTGAAGCTTTCTTT
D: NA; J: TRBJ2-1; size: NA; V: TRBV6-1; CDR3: CASRDTSGPGEQFF; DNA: TGTGCCAGCAGAGACACAAGTGGCCCCGGTGAGCAGTTCTTC
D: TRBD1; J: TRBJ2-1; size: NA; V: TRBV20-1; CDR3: CSVGTANNEQFF; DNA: TGCAGTGTGGGGACAGCAAACAATGAGCAGTTCTTC
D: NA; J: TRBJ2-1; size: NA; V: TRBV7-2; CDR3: CASSFKERDEQFF; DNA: TGTGCCAGCAGCTTTAAGGAGCGAGATGAGCAGTTCTTC
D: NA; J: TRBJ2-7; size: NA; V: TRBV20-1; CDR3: CSAEQRQANYEQYF; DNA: TGCAGTGCGGAACAGAGACAGGCCAACTACGAGCAGTACTTC
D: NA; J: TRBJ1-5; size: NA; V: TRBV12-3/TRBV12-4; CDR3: CASSLSKVNQPQHF; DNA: TGTGCCAGCAGTTTATCGAAAGTCAATCAGCCCCAGCATTTT